Listed below are T cell receptor beta chains from one sample, sequenced in a study of shared clonotypes between healthy human individuals. Libraries were prepared by immunoSEQ multiplex PCR; TCRdb keeps only in-frame clonotypes and omits some of them. The data contain approximately 1.4 million clones, around 98% of them seen just once; the ten biggest clones take up roughly 0.45%. Material for sequencing was naive CD4+ T cells sorted from blood. The receptors were sampled from a man aged 30 to 39 in good health. CDR3s include the opening cysteine and the closing phenylalanine or tryptophan. Fields, in order: J gene, CDR3 length, V gene, CDR3 protein.

TRBJ2-5	16	TRBV25-1	CASSELGTLPPGTQYF
TRBJ2-7	16	TRBV7-9	CASSLALMDRGYEQYF
TRBJ2-7	14	TRBV30	CAWIRQGARREQYF
TRBJ1-3	16	TRBV6-1	CASSETYSFSGNTIYF
TRBJ2-7	13	TRBV2	CASSIADLYEQYF
TRBJ2-3	14	TRBV10-1	CASSVLSATDTQYF
TRBJ2-5	13	TRBV11-2	CASSFRALETQYF
TRBJ2-7	14	TRBV27	CASSWDRDVYEQYF
TRBJ2-1	13	TRBV5-4	CASSLDVAGGKFF
TRBJ2-5	15	TRBV23-1	CASSPEAGRRETQYF
TRBJ2-3	16	TRBV18	CASSPKTGGGTDTQYF
TRBJ2-1	14	TRBV28	CASSLGLAFYEQFF
TRBJ2-5	14	TRBV28	CASSLQQNQETQYF
TRBJ1-2	12	TRBV28	CASSLLHRGYTF
TRBJ2-1	15	TRBV5-1	CASKFLAGVDNEQFF
TRBJ1-1	14	TRBV7-2	CASSWPGRSTEAFF
TRBJ1-2	11	TRBV28	CASSLDRGYTF
TRBJ1-5	15	TRBV6-9	CASPFCGGNNQPQHF
TRBJ2-7	14	TRBV5-1	CASSLSRGPGEQYF
TRBJ1-5	16	TRBV6-6	CASSFLKGQTDQPQHF
TRBJ2-1	14	TRBV5-4	CASSPVGGDTRRFF
TRBJ2-7	11	TRBV5-6	CASSYGSEQYF
TRBJ2-3	16	TRBV13	CASSLGRRVGTDTQYF
TRBJ1-4	16	TRBV19	CASSQGQGAIVEKLFF
TRBJ1-5	14	TRBV6-1	CASIPGGGNQPQHF
TRBJ2-5	17	TRBV4-1	CASSQGGGSFSQETQYF
TRBJ2-5	12	TRBV29-1	CSVEPGRETQYF
TRBJ1-1	12	TRBV15	CATSRDPGEAFF
TRBJ2-1	13	TRBV29-1	CSVGPTRYNEQFF
TRBJ2-7	16	TRBV28	CASSYETGASSYEQYF
TRBJ2-1	15	TRBV7-3	CASSPSGTSFNEQFF
TRBJ2-4	13	TRBV19	CASTGHLKNIQYF
TRBJ2-5	18	TRBV15	CATSRDNLAGAYRETQYF
TRBJ1-3	14	TRBV10-3	CAISSPGVGNTIYF
TRBJ2-2	21	TRBV7-6	CASSLRPGLAGRGTGSGELFF